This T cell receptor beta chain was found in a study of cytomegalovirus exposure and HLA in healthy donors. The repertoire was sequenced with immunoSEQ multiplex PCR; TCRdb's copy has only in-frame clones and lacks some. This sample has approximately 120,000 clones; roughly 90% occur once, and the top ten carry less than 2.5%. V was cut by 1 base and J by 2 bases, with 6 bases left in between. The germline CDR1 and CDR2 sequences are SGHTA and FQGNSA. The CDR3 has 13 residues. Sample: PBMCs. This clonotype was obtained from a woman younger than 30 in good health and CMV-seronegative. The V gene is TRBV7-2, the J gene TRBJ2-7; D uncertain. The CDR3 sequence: CASSLDFTYEQYF. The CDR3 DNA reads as TGTGCCAGCAGCTTAGATTTTACCTACGAGCAGTACTTC. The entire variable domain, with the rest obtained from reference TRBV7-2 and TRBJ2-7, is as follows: GAGVSQSPSNKVTEKGKDVELRCDPISGHTALYWYRQSLGQGLEFLIYFQGNSAPDKSGLPSDRFSAERTGGSVSTLTIQRTQQEDSAVYLCASSLDFTYEQYFGPGTRLTVT.